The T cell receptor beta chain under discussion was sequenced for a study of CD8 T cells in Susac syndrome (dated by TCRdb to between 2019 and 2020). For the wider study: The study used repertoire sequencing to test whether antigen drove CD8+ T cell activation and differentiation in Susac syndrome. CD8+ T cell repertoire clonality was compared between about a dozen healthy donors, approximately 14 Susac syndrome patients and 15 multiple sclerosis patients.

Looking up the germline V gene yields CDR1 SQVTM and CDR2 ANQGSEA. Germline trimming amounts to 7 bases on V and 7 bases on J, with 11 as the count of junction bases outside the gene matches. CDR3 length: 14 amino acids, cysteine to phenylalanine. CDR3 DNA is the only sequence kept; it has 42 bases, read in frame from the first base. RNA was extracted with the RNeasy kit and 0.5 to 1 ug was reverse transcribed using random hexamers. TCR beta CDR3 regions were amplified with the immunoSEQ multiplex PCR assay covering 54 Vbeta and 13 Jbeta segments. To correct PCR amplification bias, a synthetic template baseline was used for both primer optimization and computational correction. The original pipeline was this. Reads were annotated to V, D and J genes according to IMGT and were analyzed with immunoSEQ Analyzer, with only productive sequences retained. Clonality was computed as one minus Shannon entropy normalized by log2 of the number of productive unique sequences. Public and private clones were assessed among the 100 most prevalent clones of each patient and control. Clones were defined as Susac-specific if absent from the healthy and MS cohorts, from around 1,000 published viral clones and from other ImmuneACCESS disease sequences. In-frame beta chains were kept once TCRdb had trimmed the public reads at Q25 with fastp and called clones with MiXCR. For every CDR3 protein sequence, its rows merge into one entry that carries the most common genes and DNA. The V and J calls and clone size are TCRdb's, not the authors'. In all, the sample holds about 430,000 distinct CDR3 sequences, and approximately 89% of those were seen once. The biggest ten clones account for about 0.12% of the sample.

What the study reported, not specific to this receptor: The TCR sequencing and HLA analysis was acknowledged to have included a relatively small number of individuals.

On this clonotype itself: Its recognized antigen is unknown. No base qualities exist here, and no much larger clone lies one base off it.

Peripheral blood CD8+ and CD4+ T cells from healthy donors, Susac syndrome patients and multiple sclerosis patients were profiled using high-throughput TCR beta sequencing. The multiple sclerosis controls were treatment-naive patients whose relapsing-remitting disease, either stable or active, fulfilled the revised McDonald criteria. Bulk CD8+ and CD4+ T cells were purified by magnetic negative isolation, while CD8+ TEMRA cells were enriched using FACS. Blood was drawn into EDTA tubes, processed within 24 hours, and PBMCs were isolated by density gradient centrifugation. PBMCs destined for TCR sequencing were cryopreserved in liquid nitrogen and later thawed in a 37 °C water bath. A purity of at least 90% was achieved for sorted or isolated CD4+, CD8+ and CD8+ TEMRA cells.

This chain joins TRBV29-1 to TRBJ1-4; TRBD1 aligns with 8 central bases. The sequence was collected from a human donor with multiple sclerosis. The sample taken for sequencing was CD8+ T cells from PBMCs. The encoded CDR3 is CSAKTDREGEKLFF. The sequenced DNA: TGCAGCGCCAAAACGGACAGGGAGGGTGAAAAACTGTTTTTT.